This T cell receptor (beta chain) was retrieved from a study of cytomegalovirus exposure and HLA in healthy donors. Study background: Around 77% of some 390 genotyped donors fell in the Caucasian-associated ancestry cluster.

Points from the study as a whole: Researchers reportedly found TCR beta sequences accurately predicted most subjects' HLA-A and HLA-B alleles.

Germline V CDR1 and CDR2: MNHEY, SVGAGI. The V end lost 6 bases, the J end lost 3 bases, and 12 bases lay between the germline ends. CDR3 length equals 14 residues. The PCR made use of 60 Vbeta and 13 Jbeta primers. TCRdb's copy holds only in-frame clones and misses some; the assay was immunoSEQ multiplex PCR. The sample consists of 150,000 to 200,000 clones, 65% to 85% of them appearing once. On this clone: Its antigen is currently unknown.

Sequences were obtained from PBMCs. This chain joins TRBV6-5 and TRBJ1-5; possibly TRBD1 for D (5 bases). The sequence was collected from a woman in her late teens or twenties in good health and CMV-seronegative. CDR3 sequence: CASSADSYNQPQHF. The CDR3 nucleotides read TGTGCCAGCAGCGCTGACAGCTACAATCAGCCCCAGCATTTT.